This TCR beta chain was sequenced for a study of blood T cells in healthy people across ages. There are 13 residues in the CDR3. Trimming cost V 5 bases and J 11 bases; bases outside gene matches: 7. The germline gives CDR1 KGHSH, CDR2 LQKENI. It was with a sample-barcoded 5' primer and a J-beta primer mix that a second PCR of roughly 6 to 11 cycles was run. From the 5' RACE reads, TCRdb called clonotypes with MiXCR, one entry per CDR3 protein. The sample has 500,000 to 550,000 distinct CDR3 sequences, about 24% seen once; the top ten hold around 10%. These data were also filed under a second study, of T cells of mothers and their children. According to that study: Each mother gave over 8.5 million TCR beta CDR3 reads; each child, about 2.8 million.

This TCR came from a boy aged 5-17 years in good health. The chain combines TRBV18 with TRBJ2-4, with 9 nucleotides matching TRBD1. Material for sequencing was blood. The CDR3 spells CASSATGGDVQYF. CDR3 DNA sequence: TGTGCCAGCTCAGCGACAGGGGGGGACGTTCAGTACTTC.